These 21 T cell receptor beta chains originate from one sample sequenced in a study of T-cell memory formation after mild COVID-19. TCRdb analysed the 5' RACE reads with MiXCR anew, one entry per CDR3 protein. The sample yields 40,000 to 60,000 distinct CDR3 sequences, 27% seen once. The sample comprised PBMCs or a T cell subset sorted from them (not recorded which). Every receptor here comes from a man between 18 and 29 years old who had mild COVID-19 (a few samples of this study predate the infection). Cell type and time point are not known.

This clonotype came up a few times. This chain uses TRBV9 with TRBJ1-1; TRBD1 aligns across 8 bases. Unmatched junction bases numbered 10, after V lost 3 bases and J lost 6 bases. The CDR3 consists of 15 residues. Germline V gene sequence: CDR1 SGDLS, CDR2 YYNGEE. The CDR3 bases are TGTGCCAGCAGCGATTCTGACAGGGGTCTCGCTGAAGCTTTCTTT. The encoded protein is CASSDSDRGLAEAFF. Using reference TRBV9 and TRBJ1-1 for the parts outside the CDR3, the full variable domain is DSGVTQTPKHLITATGQRVTLRCSPRSGDLSVYWYQQSLDQGLQFLIQYYNGEERAKGNILERFSAQQFPDLHSELNLSSLELGDSALYFCASSDSDRGLAEAFFGQGTRLTVV.

This clonotype appeared a few times. This rearrangement joins TRBV5-5 to TRBJ2-7; maybe TRBD2 (5 bases). V lost 4 bases, J lost 0 bases, and 11 bases lay in between. Germline CDR1 reads SGHKS; CDR2 reads YYEKEE (reference sequence). The CDR3 sequence is 14 residues long. The chain's CDR3 is CASSAGRGSYEQYV. DNA for the CDR3: TGTGCCAGCAGCGCCGGACGGGGCTCCTACGAGCAGTACGTC.

The V and J genes are TRBV19 and TRBJ2-7; D is possibly TRBD1 or TRBD2 (5 bases each). The CDR3 consists of 12 residues. V lost 7 bases, J lost 5 bases, and 12 bases lay in between. The germline V gene has CDR1 LNHDA and CDR2 SQIVND (reference sequence). The CDR3, as DNA: TGTGCCAGTAAGTTACGGGGCAACGAGCAGTACGTC. It translates to CASKLRGNEQYV.

The chain is built from TRBV20-1 and TRBJ1-2, with TRBD1 as a possible D gene (6 bases). The V and J ends lost 5 bases and 8 bases respectively, with 15 bases between them. CDR3 length equals 12 residues. Germline lookup yields CDR1 DFQATT and CDR2 SNEGSKA (reference sequence). CDR3 nucleotides: TGCAGTGCTCTCGACAGGCTCGGAGGCTACACCTTC. It yields the protein CSALDRLGGYTF.

The rearrangement links TRBV12-3 or TRBV12-4 to TRBJ2-7; D unresolved. The CDR3 contains 13 residues. Trimming took 5 bases from V and 3 from J, leaving 11 bases between them. The CDR3: CASSTGLFYEQYF. CDR3 bases: TGTGCCAGCAGTACCGGGCTATTCTACGAGCAGTACTTC.

The chain links TRBV4-3 to TRBJ2-1, with D perhaps TRBD1 (6 bases). From germline, CDR1 is LGHNA and CDR2 YSLEER. The CDR3 covers 15 residues. Trimming took off 4 bases at V and 7 bases at J, with 17 bases between the two ends. CDR3: CASSLTGMLQNEQFF. For the CDR3, the DNA is TGCGCCAGCAGCCTGACAGGCATGTTACAGAATGAGCAGTTCTTC.

This clonotype was counted only a few times. J is TRBJ2-1 and V is TRBV24-1, with D tentatively TRBD1 or TRBD2 (5 bases each). Germline CDR1 KGHDR, CDR2 SFDVKD. CDR3 size: 13 residues. V lost 6 bases, J lost 8 bases, and 13 bases lay in between. The CDR3 reads CATSSRARDEQFF. As DNA, the CDR3 is TGTGCCACCAGTTCCAGGGCGAGGGATGAGCAGTTCTTC.

There are many counts of this clonotype. This chain joins TRBV6-2 or TRBV6-3 and TRBJ2-3; the D is unclear. The germline V and J ends were trimmed by 2 bases and 2 bases, with 14 bases remaining between them. In germline, CDR1 is MNHEY, CDR2 SVGEGT. This CDR3 comprises 16 residues. CDR3 in DNA: TGTGCCAGCAGTTACGTCGACTTTCGGGCCACAGATACGCAGTATTTT. It codes for CASSYVDFRATDTQYF.

This clonotype was picked up many times. This chain uses TRBV5-1 with TRBJ2-7, with D unclear. Trimming shortened V by 1 base and J by 4 bases, and 12 bases separated the two germline ends. The CDR3 totals 14 residues. Germline V gene lookup returns CDR1 SGHRS and CDR2 YFSETQ. The CDR3 nucleotides read TGCGCCAGCAGCTTGATTTCTGGGGTTTACGAGCAGTACTTC. This encodes CASSLISGVYEQYF.

The CDR3 loop is CASSGQGAPVPAGELFF. CDR3 nucleotides: TGTGCCAGCAGCGGACAGGGGGCGCCGGTCCCCGCCGGGGAGCTGTTTTTT. This sequence joins TRBV7-2 and TRBJ2-2; 11 bases fit TRBD1. CDR3 length: 17 amino acids. Germline lookup yields CDR1 SGHTA and CDR2 FQGNSA. Losses at the gene ends were 5 bases for V and 6 bases for J; bases not matched to a gene: 11.

The sample holds a few counts of this clonotype. The chain uses TRBV7-9 and TRBJ2-7; perhaps TRBD2 as D (5 bases). Germline V gene lookup returns CDR1 SEHNR and CDR2 FQNEAQ (reference sequence). V lost 3 bases, J lost 3 bases, and 9 bases lay in between. This CDR3 comprises 13 residues. CDR3 in DNA: TGTGCCAGCAGCTTCGACGGAGGCTACGAGCAGTACTTC. This encodes CASSFDGGYEQYF.

This clonotype was counted ten times or more. The rearrangement links TRBV4-1 to TRBJ1-1; D ambiguous. Trimming removed 0 bases at V and 1 base at J, with 9 bases between. Germline CDR1 MGHRA, CDR2 YSYEKL. This CDR3 has 15 amino acids. The CDR3 bases are TGCGCCAGCAGCCAAGAAGATGGTGGGAACACTGAAGCTTTCTTT. This encodes CASSQEDGGNTEAFF.

This clonotype has only a few counts. V is TRBV27 and J is TRBJ2-7, with D perhaps matching TRBD2 (5 bases). The CDR3 contains 13 residues. From germline, CDR1 is MNHEY and CDR2 SMNVEV (reference sequence). V lost 3 bases and J 2 bases, leaving 8 bases between the germline ends. The CDR3 spells CASSFGVAYEQYF. CDR3 nucleotides: TGTGCCAGCAGTTTCGGGGTTGCCTACGAGCAGTACTTC.

The genes are TRBV27 and TRBJ2-1; D unclear. Germline CDR1 reads MNHEY; CDR2 reads SMNVEV (reference sequence). V dropped 3 bases and J dropped 2 bases, with 11 bases sitting between them. The CDR3 has 15 residues. CDR3: CASSFGPMAYNEQFF. The CDR3 DNA reads as TGTGCCAGCAGTTTTGGCCCCATGGCCTACAATGAGCAGTTCTTC.

The sample holds a few counts of this clonotype. This sequence joins TRBV5-1 and TRBJ2-1, with TRBD2 identical over 10 bases. This CDR3 has 18 amino acids. V trimming: 2 bases; J trimming: 5 bases; junction bases outside the gene matches: 13. Germline V gene sequence: CDR1 SGHRS, CDR2 YFSETQ. Here the CDR3 reads CASSFPLTAGGTHNEQFF. CDR3 DNA sequence: TGCGCCAGCAGCTTCCCTCTTACAGCGGGGGGGACCCACAATGAGCAGTTCTTC.

The chain is built from TRBV7-9 and TRBJ1-5, with no clear D. The V end was cut by 1 base, the J end by 6 bases, with 4 bases between. The CDR3 loop spans 12 amino acids. Looked up from germline, CDR1 is SEHNR and CDR2 is FQNEAQ (reference sequence). The CDR3 is CASSLGGQPQHF. The CDR3 DNA reads TGTGCCAGCAGCTTAGGAGGTCAGCCCCAGCATTTT.

The gene calls are TRBV4-2 and TRBJ2-3; 7 bases match TRBD1. From germline, CDR1 is LGHNA and CDR2 YNFKEQ. CDR3 length: 15 amino acids. The V gene end was trimmed by 3 bases and the J gene end by 2 bases; junction bases not matched to a gene: 5. CDR3 protein: CASSHGDRHTDTQYF. As DNA, the CDR3 is TGTGCCAGCAGCCATGGGGACAGACACACAGATACGCAGTATTTT.

This clonotype was observed many times. DNA for the CDR3: TGTGCCAGCAGCTTCAGGGTTTCGGGTCCTGAGCAGTTCTTC. Its protein product is CASSFRVSGPEQFF. The chain joins TRBV7-2 to TRBJ2-1; D might be TRBD1 (5 bases). V lost 3 bases and J 9 bases, leaving 15 bases between the germline ends. Germline V gives CDR1 SGHTA, CDR2 FQGNSA. The CDR3 runs 14 residues.

This clonotype was seen only once. The chain has TRBV12-3 or TRBV12-4 and TRBJ2-1; 10 bases fit TRBD2. J gave up 6 bases and V 3 bases, and 2 bases lay outside the gene matches. The CDR3 runs 14 residues. The CDR3 nucleotides read TGTGCCAGCAGTTTTCAGCGGGGGGGCAATGAGCAGTTCTTC. As protein: CASSFQRGGNEQFF.

This clonotype came up a few times. The genes are TRBV6-5 and TRBJ2-1, with 11 positions matching TRBD2. Germline V gene lookup returns CDR1 MNHEY and CDR2 SVGAGI. V lost 6 bases to trimming and J lost 5 bases; unmatched junction nucleotides: 6. CDR3 length: 15 residues. CDR3 bases: TGTGCCAGCAGCCTCACTAGCGGGGGACACAATGAGCAGTTCTTC. Amino acid sequence: CASSLTSGGHNEQFF.

The chain recombines TRBV4-3 with TRBJ2-1, with D tentatively TRBD1 (6 bases). V shed 1 base and J shed 7 bases, with 14 bases lying between them. CDR1 and CDR2 (germline): LGHNA, YSLEER. CDR3 length equals 15 residues. CDR3 sequence (DNA): TGCGCCAGCAGCCAAGGAACAGGGTCGCGAAATGAGCAGTTCTTC. Translation: CASSQGTGSRNEQFF.